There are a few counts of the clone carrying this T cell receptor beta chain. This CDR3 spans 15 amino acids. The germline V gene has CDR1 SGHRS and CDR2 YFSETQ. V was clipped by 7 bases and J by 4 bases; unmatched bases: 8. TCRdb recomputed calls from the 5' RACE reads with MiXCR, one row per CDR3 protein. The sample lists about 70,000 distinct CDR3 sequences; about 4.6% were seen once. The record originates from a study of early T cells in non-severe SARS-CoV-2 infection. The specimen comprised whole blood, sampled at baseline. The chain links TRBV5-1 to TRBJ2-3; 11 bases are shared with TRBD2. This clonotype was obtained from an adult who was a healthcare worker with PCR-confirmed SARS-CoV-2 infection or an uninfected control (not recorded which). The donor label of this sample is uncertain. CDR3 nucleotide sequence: TGCGCCAGCGCCTCGACTAGCGGGGCGGCAGATACGCAGTATTTT. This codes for CASASTSGAADTQYF.